A single sample is the source of the 19 T cell receptor beta chains below, sequenced in a study of regulatory T cells in long-lasting Graves disease. CDR3-region Arm-PCR and iRepertoire HTBI primers produced the TCR beta libraries. TCRdb re-called the multiplex PCR reads with MiXCR, one entry per CDR3 protein. This table has more than 300,000 distinct CDR3 sequences, about 20% appearing once. Time point described: persistent/refractory GD, antithyroid drugs over 5 years with positive TRAb. Construction of the TCR library relied on RNA isolated from PBMCs. Sequencing was performed on peripheral blood mononuclear cells (PBMCs), taken when the disease was refractory, from a patient treated with antithyroid drugs. Receptors originate from a female donor with Graves disease.

Note on this clonotype: A read error may be the cause here, since a much bigger clone is one base away. The conserved final phenylalanine or tryptophan is absent from the CDR3, which likely points to a read error. The chain joins TRBV6-2 or TRBV6-3 to TRBJ2-5; 8 bases are shared with TRBD1. The last part of the DNA fits TRBJ2-7 better; the J call may be wrong. The CDR3 is made up of 15 amino acids. Germline CDR1 is MNHEY and CDR2 is SVGEGT. The CDR3 sequence: CASSRRTGSPYEQYL. CDR3 bases: TGTGCCAGCAGCCGGCGGACAGGGAGCCCCTACGAGCAGTACCTC.

This clonotype occurred a few times. The genes are TRBV7-9 and TRBJ2-7, with TRBD1 matching over 9 bases. The V segment lost 1 base and the J segment 2 bases; nucleotides outside the gene matches: 6. The CDR3 covers 16 residues. The V gene's germline CDR1 is SEHNR and CDR2 FQNEAQ (reference sequence). This chain's CDR3 is CASSLGGTGLTYEQYF. CDR3 DNA: TGTGCCAGCAGCTTAGGAGGGACAGGGTTGACCTACGAGCAGTACTTC.

This clonotype was seen repeatedly, ten times or more. This rearrangement joins TRBV11-2 to TRBJ1-3, with D uncertain. Germline values: CDR1 SGHAT, CDR2 FQNNGV. The CDR3 runs 15 residues. V lost 1 base and J 0 bases, leaving 7 bases between the germline ends. This CDR3 is CASSLGGHSGNTIYF. CDR3 sequence (DNA): TGTGCCAGCAGCTTAGGAGGTCACTCTGGAAACACCATATATTTT. The full variable domain, in which reference TRBV11-2 and TRBJ1-3 provide the parts outside the CDR3, is EAGVAQSPRYKIIEKRQSVAFWCNPISGHATLYWYQQILGQGPKLLIQFQNNGVVDDSQLPKDRFSAERLKGVDSTLKIQPAKLEDSAVYLCASSLGGHSGNTIYFGEGSWLTVV.

This rearrangement joins TRBV6-2 or TRBV6-3 to TRBJ2-7; D is ambiguous. The V gene's germline CDR1 is MNHEY and CDR2 SVGEGT. V was trimmed by 2 bases and J by 0 bases, leaving 11 bases between them. The CDR3 extends over 15 amino acids. The CDR3, as DNA: TGTGCCAGCAGTTACGGCGAGTCCCTCTCCTACGAGCAGTACTTC. It is translated as CASSYGESLSYEQYF.

This clonotype was detected ten times or more. The chain links TRBV6-1 to TRBJ2-7; D may correspond to TRBD1 or TRBD2 (5 bases each). Germline CDR1 reads MNHNS; CDR2 reads SASEGT. CDR3 length: 13 residues. Trimming cost V 8 bases and J 3 bases, with 14 bases left between them. The CDR3: CASYSGASYEQYF. The CDR3 DNA sequence: TGTGCCAGCTATTCCGGGGCGAGCTACGAGCAGTACTTC.

This clonotype was seen repeatedly, ten times or more. The chain is built from TRBV28 and TRBJ1-6; 9 nucleotides match TRBD1. Germline CDR1 MDHEN, CDR2 SYDVKM. The ends lost 7 bases at V and 7 bases at J; junction bases unmatched: 5. The CDR3 sequence is 14 residues long. CDR3 coding DNA: TGTGCCAGCACCCGGACAGGGGAGAATTCACCCCTCCACTTT. Translated, it gives CASTRTGENSPLHF.

This clonotype came up many times. The chain joins TRBV19 to TRBJ1-1, with D perhaps matching TRBD1 (5 bases). V was pared by 10 bases and J by 4 bases, with 25 bases between. The CDR3 length is 16 residues. Germline-derived CDR1 and CDR2 are LNHDA and SQIVND (reference sequence). In nucleotides, the CDR3 is TGTGCCACCCGCCCCGGGCAGGGTGACATAGGCACTGAAGCTTTCTTT. It yields the protein CATRPGQGDIGTEAFF.

CDR3 sequence (DNA): TGTGCCAGTAGTATCCCCAGACGACTTTCACCCCTCCACTTT. Translation: CASSIPRRLSPLHF. The chain joins TRBV19 to TRBJ1-6; D is uncertain. V lost 3 bases to trimming and J lost 9 bases, with 12 bases between them. CDR3 size: 14 residues. Germline lookup yields CDR1 LNHDA and CDR2 SQIVND (reference sequence).

This clonotype was seen more than once but under ten times. DNA for the CDR3: TGTGCCAGCAGCCCCCAGGGGGGGCCCCAAGAGACCCAGTACTTC. Its protein is CASSPQGGPQETQYF. V usage is TRBV7-9 and J usage is TRBJ2-5; tentatively, D is TRBD1 or TRBD2 (7 bases each). The germline CDR1 and CDR2 sequences are SEHNR and FQNEAQ (reference sequence). The CDR3 sequence is 15 residues long. V was cut by 5 bases and J by 1 base, with 14 bases left in between.

The rearrangement links TRBV7-9 to TRBJ1-4; no reliable D call. V lost 2 bases and J lost 0, with 7 bases in between. Germline CDR1 and CDR2: SEHNR and FQNEAQ (reference sequence). This CDR3 is 15 amino acids long. CDR3 nucleotide sequence: TGTGCCAGCAGCTTATTGGAGCCAACTAATGAAAAACTGTTTTTT. Its protein product is CASSLLEPTNEKLFF.

This clonotype was detected ten times or more. The chain uses TRBV27 and TRBJ1-3, with D uncertain. V was pared by 5 bases and J by 5 bases, with 13 bases between. The CDR3 contains 14 residues. Germline V CDR1 and CDR2: MNHEY, SMNVEV (reference sequence). This chain's CDR3 is CASSPSRSRNTIYF. CDR3 in DNA: TGTGCCAGCAGTCCGTCCCGGTCTAGAAACACCATATATTTT.

V is TRBV4-1 and J is TRBJ2-5; TRBD2 matches 10 bases. Trimming took 3 bases from V and 7 from J; bases not matched to a gene: 8. This CDR3 is 15 amino acids long. CDR1 and CDR2 from the germline V gene are MGHRA and YSYEKL. DNA of the CDR3: TGCGCCAGCAGCCACCTCCCGTTAGCGGGGGGGACCCAGTACTTC. Its translation: CASSHLPLAGGTQYF.

The chain combines TRBV7-2 with TRBJ2-7, with D maybe TRBD2 (5 bases). The CDR3 is made up of 17 amino acids. V was trimmed by 5 bases and J by 3 bases, leaving 23 bases between them. In germline, CDR1 is SGHTA, CDR2 FQGNSA. This CDR3 reads CASSPRGSESWNYEQYF. The CDR3 region has the DNA TGTGCCAGCAGCCCCCGGGGATCCGAAAGTTGGAACTACGAGCAGTACTTC.

The table lists this clonotype with many counts. This chain connects TRBV30 to TRBJ1-6; D may be TRBD1 (5 bases). Germline CDR1 is GTSNPN and CDR2 is SVGIG (reference sequence). The V end was cut by 3 bases, the J end by 8 bases, with 11 bases between. The CDR3 is 13 residues long. The CDR3 here is CAWRGLGHSPLHF. The CDR3 nucleotides read TGTGCCTGGAGAGGCTTGGGGCATTCACCCCTCCACTTT.

In this sample, this clonotype turned up many times. The genes are TRBV7-2 and TRBJ2-2; D is unresolved. The V gene lost 7 bases and the J gene lost 6 bases, with 12 bases spanning the gap. This CDR3 spans 13 amino acids. From germline, CDR1 is SGHTA and CDR2 FQGNSA. The DNA for the CDR3 is TGTGCCAGCACTGGTGGATATGCCGGGGAGCTGTTTTTT. Protein product: CASTGGYAGELFF.

The CDR3 DNA reads TGTGCCAGCAGTGTGGGTTTAGTCTACGAGCAGTACTTC. This encodes CASSVGLVYEQYF. This rearrangement joins TRBV2 to TRBJ2-7; D is uncertain. The germline V gene encodes CDR1 SNHLY and CDR2 FYNNEI. Trimming removed 4 bases from V and 3 bases from J, with 10 bases in between. The CDR3 has 13 residues.

This clonotype was seen more than once but under ten times. The rearrangement uses TRBV6-1 and TRBJ1-1; TRBD1 aligns across 9 bases. V was clipped by 7 bases and J by 9 bases; unmatched bases: 12. Per germline, CDR1 MNHNS and CDR2 SASEGT. The CDR3 is made up of 14 amino acids. CDR3 nucleotides: TGTGCCAGCACCATCCGGGGGACAGGGACGAAAGCTTTCTTT. Amino acid sequence: CASTIRGTGTKAFF.

The table lists this clonotype with many counts. The genes are TRBV19 and TRBJ1-2; possibly TRBD1 for D (5 bases). The length of the CDR3 is 13 residues. Trimming stripped 5 bases from V and 7 bases from J, with 14 bases between. CDR1 is LNHDA and CDR2 is SQIVND in the germline V gene (reference sequence). The CDR3 DNA follows: TGTGCCAGTAGTGTAATTCGGGACGGTGGCTACACCTTC. It codes for CASSVIRDGGYTF.

This clonotype was found many times. The chain joins TRBV28 to TRBJ2-7, with D perhaps TRBD1 (6 bases). The length of the CDR3 is 17 residues. V was trimmed by 4 bases and J by 3 bases, leaving 22 bases between them. Germline V gene data show CDR1 as MDHEN and CDR2 as SYDVKM. The CDR3 here is CASSSDTFGQKIYEQYF. In DNA, the CDR3 is TGTGCCAGCAGTTCGGATACCTTTGGACAGAAAATCTACGAGCAGTACTTC.